The present TCR beta chain was sequenced within a study of beta chain features in type 1 diabetes. Study-level findings and limits: Among patients with Type 1 diabetes, TCRB CDR3s were moderately but significantly shorter in every one of the four CD4+ subsets.

With V trimmed by 5 bases and J by 5 bases, 4 bases remained unmatched. The CDR3 loop spans 13 amino acids. CDR1 SGHTA and CDR2 FQGTGA come from the germline V gene. A heparinised blood draw that averaged roughly 110 mL was obtained once from each donor. Cell sorting via CD45RO/CCR7/CD25/CD127/CD95/CD27 was performed to obtain CD4+ naive, central memory, regulatory and stem cell-like memory cells. This clone was observed at least ten times. Its antigen remains unknown. Sequencing targeted expressed TCRB transcripts, as all isolated RNA had been reverse transcribed. TCRdb's copy holds only in-frame clones and misses some; the assay was immunoSEQ multiplex PCR. The table shows 400,000 or so clones, with 9.5% to 10% occurring only once.

Sample: central memory CD4+ T cells from blood. The chain employs TRBV7-3 and TRBJ1-2; 8 bases are a match to TRBD1. The clonotype comes from a man between 25 and 39 years old with type 1 diabetes. The chain's CDR3 is CASSLDRGYGYTF. The DNA of the CDR3 is TGTGCCAGCAGCCTCGACAGGGGATATGGCTACACCTTC.